This entry lists 4 T cell receptor beta chains sequenced from one sample in a study of cytomegalovirus exposure and HLA in healthy donors. Clones were sequenced by immunoSEQ multiplex PCR, and TCRdb holds only the in-frame ones, with some missing. This repertoire shows about 120,000 clones, 89% found once; its top ten account for roughly 1.2%. Sequenced input: PBMCs. The receptors originated from a woman under 30 in good health and CMV-seronegative.

This clone was counted once. This chain uses TRBV5-1 with TRBJ1-4; D is possibly TRBD1 (6 bases). Trimming left V 0 bases short and J 5 bases short, with 14 bases between. CDR1 SGHRS and CDR2 YFSETQ come from the germline V gene. CDR3 length equals 16 residues. This chain's CDR3 is CASSLGPQGRNEKLFF. CDR3 sequence (DNA): TGCGCCAGCAGCTTGGGTCCACAGGGTAGAAATGAAAAACTGTTTTTT.

The CDR3 loop reads CASTNRAETGELFF. CDR3 DNA: TGTGCCAGCACCAACAGGGCGGAGACCGGGGAGCTGTTTTTT. The chain employs TRBV2 and TRBJ2-2; a possible D gene is TRBD1 (6 bases). This CDR3 has 14 residues. With 7 bases removed from V and 5 bases from J, the gap between germline ends came to 14 bases. Germline V lookup: CDR1 SNHLY, CDR2 FYNNEI. The whole variable domain, remainder taken from reference TRBV2 and TRBJ2-2, is EPEVTQTPSHQVTQMGQEVILRCVPISNHLYFYWYRQILGQKVEFLVSFYNNEISEKSEIFDDQFSVERPDGSNFTLKIRSTKLEDSAMYFCASTNRAETGELFFGEGSRLTVL.

The chain is built from TRBV18 and TRBJ2-7; TRBD1 matches at 9 bases. Losses at the gene ends were 8 bases for V and 6 bases for J; bases not matched to a gene: 14. This CDR3 has 15 residues. The V gene's germline CDR1 is KGHSH and CDR2 LQKENI. In nucleotides, the CDR3 is TGTGCCAGCACGCGTGTCCCGGGACAGGGAGGCGAGCAGTACTTC. Its protein is CASTRVPGQGGEQYF.

V gene TRBV6-5 combines with J gene TRBJ2-3, with 8 bases fitting TRBD2. Germline V gene data show CDR1 as MNHEY and CDR2 as SVGAGI. CDR3 length: 16 residues. V shed 2 bases and J 4 bases; nucleotides not matched to a gene: 8. The CDR3 protein is CASSYRGSGVSDTQYF. The CDR3, as DNA: TGTGCCAGCAGTTACCGGGGTAGCGGGGTATCAGATACGCAGTATTTT.